These T cell receptor beta chains were read from a single sample in a study of cytomegalovirus exposure and HLA in healthy donors. This table comes from immunoSEQ multiplex PCR, and its TCRdb copy is limited to in-frame clones, with some not included. The table has 100,000 or so clones, about three fifths seen once. Sequences were obtained from PBMCs. The receptor set was obtained from a human donor in good health. The CDR3 runs from the conserved cysteine through the conserved F or W. D genes are given only for firm matches. The listing skips clone size in some rows; elsewhere it reads once, few, many or a size class.

V,J,D,size,CDR3,DNA
TRBV4-1,TRBJ2-1,TRBD2,once,CASSQPGTSGYNEQFF,TGCGCCAGCAGCCAACCCGGGACTAGCGGCTACAATGAGCAGTTCTTC
TRBV11-2,TRBJ2-3,NA,NA,CASSSISPTQYF,TGTGCCAGCAGCTCGATTAGCCCGACGCAGTATTTT
TRBV7-9,TRBJ2-2,TRBD1,few,CASSAQGMDTGELFF,TGTGCCAGCAGCGCACAGGGGATGGACACCGGGGAGCTGTTTTTT
TRBV30,TRBJ1-1,NA,NA,CAWSTALNTEAFF,TGTGCCTGGAGTACAGCCTTGAACACTGAAGCTTTCTTT
TRBV10-3,TRBJ1-1,NA,few,CAISAGKNTEAFF,TGTGCCATCAGCGCCGGGAAGAACACTGAAGCTTTCTTT
TRBV28,TRBJ1-1,NA,NA,CASLHSGIRAFF,TGTGCCAGCTTACACTCGGGTATAAGGGCTTTCTTT
TRBV6-1,TRBJ1-2,NA,NA,CASSDFNYGYTF,TGTGCCAGCAGTGACTTCAACTATGGCTACACCTTC
TRBV25-1,TRBJ2-5,NA,NA,CASSEYSGGAQYF,TGTGCCAGCAGTGAATATTCTGGCGGGGCCCAGTACTTC
TRBV7-9,TRBJ2-7,TRBD2,NA,CASSPGGNEQYF,TGTGCCAGCAGCCCCGGGGGGAACGAGCAGTACTTC
TRBV27,TRBJ1-5,NA,once,CASSLPATGGLGPQHF,TGTGCCAGCAGTTTACCCGCGACAGGAGGACTTGGGCCCCAGCATTTT
TRBV5-1,TRBJ2-7,NA,NA,CASSLAGTDYYEQYF,TGCGCCAGCAGCTTAGCCGGGACGGACTACTACGAGCAGTACTTC
TRBV21-1,TRBJ2-5,NA,NA,CASRKGETQYF,TGTGCCAGCAGGAAGGGGGAGACCCAGTACTTC
TRBV6-5,TRBJ1-1,TRBD1,few,CASSPLDRGTEAFF,TGTGCCAGCAGCCCCCTGGACAGGGGCACTGAAGCTTTCTTT
TRBV5-1,TRBJ2-7,TRBD2,NA,CASSLELAGIGEQYF,TGCGCCAGCAGCTTGGAACTAGCGGGAATTGGCGAGCAGTACTTC
TRBV6-5,TRBJ2-7,TRBD2,NA,CASSSPAGAYEQYF,TGTGCCAGCAGTTCACCAGCGGGGGCCTACGAGCAGTACTTC
TRBV15,TRBJ2-1,TRBD2,few,CATSLAGGLGNEQFF,TGTGCCACCTCATTAGCGGGAGGGCTCGGCAATGAGCAGTTCTTC
TRBV19,TRBJ1-1,TRBD1,NA,CASRQTGMNTEAFF,TGTGCCAGTAGACAGACAGGGATGAACACTGAAGCTTTCTTT
TRBV19,TRBJ1-2,TRBD1,NA,CASKMRSGQGNNYGYTF,TGTGCCAGTAAAATGAGGTCGGGACAGGGAAATAACTATGGCTACACCTTC
TRBV11-2,TRBJ1-1,NA,NA,CASSLDGARTEAFF,TGTGCCAGCAGCTTAGATGGGGCGAGGACTGAAGCTTTCTTT
TRBV29-1,TRBJ2-1,TRBD1,NA,CSAYRDRLNEQFF,TGCAGCGCTTACCGGGACAGGCTCAATGAGCAGTTCTTC